Presented here are 9 T cell receptor beta chains from one specimen sequenced in a study of a mutant IDH1 vaccine in newly diagnosed glioma. Sample time point: week 5, during vaccination. Each dose of the vaccine consisted of 300 ug of mutant IDH1 20-mer peptide, with topical imiquimod. Some clones are missing from TCRdb's copy, which holds only in-frame ones; the method was immunoSEQ multiplex PCR. The sample consists of roughly 51,000 clones, 70% to 85% of them appearing once. Their antigens remain unidentified. The sample in question was PBMCs, obtained from a glioma patient whose treatment included an IDH1 peptide vaccine. These receptors were obtained from a woman younger than 35 with glioma. Some clones in this sample may be carry-over from other donors' samples.

V is TRBV29-1 and J is TRBJ2-7; D is tentatively TRBD1 or TRBD2 (6 bases each). This CDR3 region has 16 residues. V lost 1 base and J lost 3, with 19 bases in between. The germline V gene encodes CDR1 SQVTM and CDR2 ANQGSEA. CDR3 DNA sequence: TGCAGCGTTGAAGCTGGGTGGGGGGCCGGTGGCTACGAGCAGTACTTC. Translating gives CSVEAGWGAGGYEQYF.

The chain links TRBV6-5 to TRBJ1-3; the D is unclear. The CDR3 contains 13 residues. V lost 4 bases to trimming and J lost 3 bases, with 7 bases between them. Germline V gene data show CDR1 as MNHEY and CDR2 as SVGAGI. CDR3 loop: CASSWRNGNTIYF. DNA of the CDR3: TGTGCCAGCAGTTGGCGAAATGGAAACACCATATATTTT.

The chain combines TRBV10-1 with TRBJ2-1; no clear D. V was pared by 3 bases and J by 8 bases, with 5 bases between. This CDR3 has 11 residues. Germline V gene sequence: CDR1 WNHNN, CDR2 SYGVQD (reference sequence). CDR3 protein: CASSDLDEQFF. CDR3 DNA: TGCGCCAGCAGTGATTTAGATGAGCAGTTCTTC.

The genes are TRBV5-6 and TRBJ2-5; maybe TRBD2 (6 bases). Germline V gene data show CDR1 as SGHDT and CDR2 as YYEEEE. Trimming stripped 6 bases from V and 2 bases from J, with 14 bases between. This CDR3 has 14 residues. As DNA, the CDR3 is TGTGCCAGCACCCAATTCGGGGGTCAAGAGACCCAGTACTTC. It codes for CASTQFGGQETQYF.

This clone has only one observation. This sequence joins TRBV10-3 and TRBJ2-3, with TRBD2 matching 9 bases. This CDR3 contains 16 residues. Germline-derived CDR1 and CDR2 are ENHRY and SYGVKD. Losses at the gene ends were 0 bases for V and 2 bases for J; bases not matched to a gene: 3. CDR3: CAISESASGVTDTQYF. In DNA, the CDR3 is TGTGCCATCAGTGAGTCGGCTAGCGGGGTCACAGATACGCAGTATTTT.

V and J are TRBV14 and TRBJ2-2; TRBD1 matches at 10 bases. This CDR3 is 16 amino acids long. Germline CDR1 SGHDN, CDR2 FVKESK. V was pared by 4 bases and J by 4 bases, with 6 bases of the junction left unmatched. CDR3 amino acids: CASSPDRGRRTGELFF. The CDR3 bases are TGTGCCAGCAGCCCCGACAGGGGGCGCCGCACCGGGGAGCTGTTTTTT.

The rearrangement joins TRBV5-1 to TRBJ2-7; possibly TRBD1 or TRBD2 for D (5 bases each). CDR3 length: 13 amino acids. Germline CDR1 SGHRS, CDR2 YFSETQ. Trimming took 5 bases from V and 0 from J, leaving 9 bases between them. The CDR3 region has the DNA TGCGCCAGCAGGGAGGACATCTCCTACGAGCAGTACTTC. Translating it yields CASREDISYEQYF.

CDR3 amino acids: CASSSSPRGGYTF. In DNA form, the CDR3 reads TGTGCCAGCAGTTCATCCCCCAGGGGGGGCTACACCTTC. The genes are TRBV6-5 and TRBJ1-2, with 7 bases aligning to TRBD1. Germline assignment: CDR1 MNHEY and CDR2 SVGAGI. V shed 4 bases, J shed 8 bases, and the junction held 7 bases outside the gene matches. The CDR3 covers 13 residues.

The gene calls are TRBV7-2 and TRBJ1-2; tentative D call: TRBD1 (5 bases). V lost 3 bases to trimming and J lost 4 bases, with 12 bases between them. The V gene's germline CDR1 is SGHTA and CDR2 FQGNSA. The CDR3 is 14 residues long. CDR3 DNA sequence: TGTGCCAGCAGCTTTCAGGGCTGGATCTATGGCTACACCTTC. This gives the protein CASSFQGWIYGYTF. The whole variable domain, remainder taken from reference TRBV7-2 and TRBJ1-2, is GAGVSQSPSNKVTEKGKDVELRCDPISGHTALYWYRQSLGQGLEFLIYFQGNSAPDKSGLPSDRFSAERTGGSVSTLTIQRTQQEDSAVYLCASSFQGWIYGYTFGSGTRLTVV.